This T cell receptor (beta chain) was identified in a study of OX40 agonist ivuxolimab in advanced cancers. Measured with immunoSEQ multiplex PCR; TCRdb has only the in-frame clones, and not every one. The table records roughly 86,000 clones, 92% of them present only once. The CDR3 contains 15 residues. V was clipped by 1 base and J by 2 bases, with 10 bases between them. Germline V lookup: CDR1 SGHNT, CDR2 YENEEA. The material sequenced was CD4+ or CD8+ T cells sorted from blood, taken in a trial of the OX40 agonist ivuxolimab. The rearrangement uses TRBV11-3 and TRBJ2-3; weak D call: TRBD1 (6 bases). The clonotype originates from an adult with an advanced solid tumor such as melanoma, head and neck, liver or kidney cancer. DNA for the CDR3: TGTGCCAGCAGCTTAGGGACAGAACTCACAGATACGCAGTATTTT. Encoded protein: CASSLGTELTDTQYF. The full variable domain, with the rest looked up from reference TRBV11-3 and TRBJ2-3, is EAGVVQSPRYKIIEKKQPVAFWCNPISGHNTLYWYLQNLGQGPELLIRYENEEAVDDSQLPKDRFSAERLKGVDSTLKIQPAELGDSAVYLCASSLGTELTDTQYFGPGTRLTVL.